These T cell receptor beta chains were read from a single sample in a study of molecular identifiers for immune sequencing clone quantification. One entry per CDR3 protein results from TCRdb running MiXCR on the PCR reads. The sample holds 90,000 or so distinct CDR3 sequences, about 23% seen once. Sequencing input: naive CD8+ T cells from blood, with Jurkat cell RNA spiked in. Every receptor here comes from a human donor in good health. Some libraries in this study had Jurkat cell RNA spiked in. CDR3s include the opening cysteine and the closing phenylalanine or tryptophan. The D gene is left open where the match is weak. Size tells how often a clone was seen (once, few, many) or the class of an expanded clone, and some rows leave it out.

many	TRBV9	TRBD2	TRBJ2-2	TGTGCCAGCAGCCCCAGTAGCGGTAGCGGGACCGGGGAGCTGTTTTTT	CASSPSSGSGTGELFF
many	TRBV25-1	-	TRBJ2-5	TGTGCCAGCGACGACAGGTACCAAGAGACCCAGTACTTC	CASDDRYQETQYF
-	TRBV13	-	TRBJ1-1	TGTGCCAGCAGCTTAGTGGGCAGGGGAACTGAAGCTTTCTTT	CASSLVGRGTEAFF
many	TRBV5-5	-	TRBJ2-5	TGTGCCAGCAGCTTAGACCCTCCCCCCATGGCCCGAAGGGGAGAGACCCAGTACTTC	CASSLDPPPMARRGETQYF
few	TRBV11-2	TRBD2	TRBJ2-7	TGTGCCAGCAGCGTCGGACTAGCGGGGTCTCTGCACGAGCAGTACTTC	CASSVGLAGSLHEQYF
few	TRBV2	TRBD1	TRBJ1-1	TGTGCCAGCAGTTCTGGACAGGGAGTTCAGAGCTCGCTGAACACTGAAGCTTTCTTT	CASSSGQGVQSSLNTEAFF
many	TRBV7-9	-	TRBJ2-7	TGTGCCAGCAGCCTGACAGCTTACGAGCAGTACTTC	CASSLTAYEQYF
many	TRBV7-9	-	TRBJ2-7	TGTGCCAGCAGCCCCGGGACTTTACAGTACTTC	CASSPGTLQYF
many	TRBV5-6	TRBD1	TRBJ2-2	TGTGCCAGCAGCTGGGGAACAGGGGCGGTCGGGGAGCTGTTTTTT	CASSWGTGAVGELFF
many	TRBV7-9	TRBD2	TRBJ2-5	TGTGCCAGCAGCCCGGGACTAGCGGAAGAGACCCAGTACTTC	CASSPGLAEETQYF
few	TRBV11-2	-	TRBJ2-3	TGTGCCAGCAGTAGGGACGGATCTAGCACAGATACGCAGTATTTT	CASSRDGSSTDTQYF
many	TRBV7-9	TRBD1	TRBJ2-2	TGTGCCAGCAGCTCCCGGACAGGTGACACCGGGGAGCTGTTTTTT	CASSSRTGDTGELFF
-	TRBV29-1	TRBD1	TRBJ2-2	TGCAGCGGCCTGGGACAGGGGGCCGGGGAGCTGTTTTTT	CSGLGQGAGELFF
once	TRBV6-4	-	TRBJ1-1	TGTGCCAGCGGGAACTCCTTGGGTGAAGCTTTCTTT	CASGNSLGEAFF
-	TRBV7-9	-	TRBJ1-1	TGTGCCAGCAGCTTCCCGGGAGACACTAAAGCTTTCTTT	CASSFPGDTKAFF
-	TRBV29-1	TRBD1	TRBJ1-1	TGCAGCGTCACACAGGGGGAACAAACTGAAGCTTTCTTT	CSVTQGEQTEAFF
many	TRBV20-1	-	TRBJ2-1	TGCAGTGCTAGAGAGAGTAGCGGAGACTACAATGAGCAGTTCTTC	CSARESSGDYNEQFF
once	TRBV4-1	TRBD1	TRBJ2-7	TGCGCCAGCGGCCAGGGGTGGACAGGGGGAAATTTAAACGAGCAGTACTTC	CASGQGWTGGNLNEQYF
many	TRBV9	TRBD1	TRBJ2-1	TGTGCCAGCAGCACCCCACTAAGATCGGGGACAGGGCCTGATGAGCAGTTCTTC	CASSTPLRSGTGPDEQFF
many	TRBV4-3	-	TRBJ1-2	TGCGCCAGCAGCCAAGATGGGGGATATAACTATGGCTACACCTTC	CASSQDGGYNYGYTF
many	TRBV7-9	-	TRBJ1-3	TGTGCCAGCAGCGCCGCACTGGGGGCGCCTGGAAACACCATATATTTT	CASSAALGAPGNTIYF
many	TRBV5-5	-	TRBJ1-2	TGTGCCAGCAGCTTGAGCTATGGCTACACCTTC	CASSLSYGYTF
many	TRBV9	-	TRBJ2-3	TGTGCCAGCAGCGTAGGAATCTACCGCACAGATACGCAGTATTTT	CASSVGIYRTDTQYF
few	TRBV3-1	-	TRBJ2-2	TGTGCCAGCTCGCGGTGGACCGGGGAGCTGTTTTTT	CASSRWTGELFF
-	TRBV27	TRBD1	TRBJ2-3	TGTGCCAGCAGTACAGGGACAGGGGGGTTGACAGATACGCAGTATTTT	CASSTGTGGLTDTQYF
-	TRBV4-3	-	TRBJ1-1	TGCGCCAGCAGCCAAGCATTTAGCAGGGCGGATGAAGCTTTCTTT	CASSQAFSRADEAFF
few	TRBV6-2/TRBV6-3	TRBD2	TRBJ2-3	TGTGCCAGCACCAAGGGACTATCCCCCGATACGCAGTATTTT	CASTKGLSPDTQYF
few	TRBV9	-	TRBJ2-7	TGTGCCAGCAGCGCAAACCCGGCCGCGGCCTCCTACGAGCAGTACTTC	CASSANPAAASYEQYF
few	TRBV29-1	-	TRBJ1-2	TGCAGCGTTGACGCATTTGGGTCCAACTACACCTTC	CSVDAFGSNYTF
many	TRBV29-1	-	TRBJ1-1	TGCAGCGTTGAGACAGACTCCTACACTGAAGCTTTCTTT	CSVETDSYTEAFF
few	TRBV7-2	-	TRBJ2-7	TGTGCCAGCAGCACCTCCGGGACATCGAGCTCCTACGAGCAGTACTTC	CASSTSGTSSSYEQYF
many	TRBV28	-	TRBJ1-1	TGTGCCAGCAGTTTGAGGGGGGCCAACGCTGAAGCTTTCTTT	CASSLRGANAEAFF
few	TRBV19	-	TRBJ2-7	TGTGCCAGTAGTGAGGAGGGGTACTACGAGCAGTACTTC	CASSEEGYYEQYF
few	TRBV7-9	-	TRBJ2-1	TGTGCCAGCAGCCCACCAACCTACAATGAGCAGTTCTTC	CASSPPTYNEQFF
many	TRBV4-1	TRBD1	TRBJ2-7	TGCGCCAGCAGCCAACAGGGGGCCCCTTACGAGCAGTACTTC	CASSQQGAPYEQYF
-	TRBV2	TRBD2	TRBJ2-5	TGTGCCAGCGAAAACGGACTAGCGGGAGAGGAGACCCAGTACTTC	CASENGLAGEETQYF
many	TRBV4-1	-	TRBJ2-7	TGCGCCAGCAGCCAGGCTGGGGGGCTGTACGAGCAGTACTTC	CASSQAGGLYEQYF
many	TRBV19	-	TRBJ2-1	TGTGCCAGTAGTCTTGGGGGCAGCTCCTACAATGAGCAGTTCTTC	CASSLGGSSYNEQFF
medium-sized	TRBV6-1	-	TRBJ1-1	TGTGCCACCAGGAACACTGAAGCTTTCTTT	CATRNTEAFF
many	TRBV5-4	-	TRBJ2-7	TGTGCCAGCAGCTTGGAGGGAGCCCCCTACGAGCAGTACTTC	CASSLEGAPYEQYF
-	TRBV4-1	-	TRBJ2-7	TGCGCCAGCAGCGGCCCTGGGTCCTACGAGCAGTACTTC	CASSGPGSYEQYF
many	TRBV28	TRBD1	TRBJ2-6	TGTGCCAGCAGTTTGTTGGTGGGACAGGGTATACCTGGGGCCAACGTCCTGACTTTC	CASSLLVGQGIPGANVLTF
few	TRBV2	-	TRBJ2-3	TGTGCCAGCCCTATAAGTAGCGCCCCGGGGCTGAATACGCAGTATTTT	CASPISSAPGLNTQYF
many	TRBV7-2	-	TRBJ1-1	TGTGCCAGCAGCTTGACCTTCTTTGGACAGACTGAAGCTTTCTTT	CASSLTFFGQTEAFF
-	TRBV12-3/TRBV12-4	-	TRBJ2-6	TGTGCCAGCACCGCGGACGGAAGCTCTGGGGTCAACGTCCTGACTTTC	CASTADGSSGVNVLTF
many	TRBV29-1	TRBD2	TRBJ2-7	TGCAGCGTTGTTGGGACTAGCGGGAGGCAGAATTTC	CSVVGTSGRQNF
many	TRBV30	-	TRBJ2-3	TGTGCCTGGAGTGTAAGTTGGCAGTTCACAGATACGCAGTATTTT	CAWSVSWQFTDTQYF
few	TRBV7-3	-	TRBJ2-7	TGTGCCAGCAGCTTAAGTAGCGCCTACGAGCAGTACTTC	CASSLSSAYEQYF
many	TRBV7-9	-	TRBJ1-2	TGTGCCAGCAGCTTCTACGACATGCCATATGGCTACACCTTC	CASSFYDMPYGYTF
-	TRBV19	TRBD1	TRBJ1-1	TGTGCCAGTAGTAGACAGGGGGAACTGCACACTGGAGCTTTCTTT	CASSRQGELHTGAFF
many	TRBV6-5	-	TRBJ1-1	TGTGCCAGCAGACCCTTATCAGGGGACACTGAAGCTTTCTTT	CASRPLSGDTEAFF
-	TRBV5-4	-	TRBJ2-3	TGTGCCAGCAGCTTGTTTTCCCTCCCCGAGGATACGCAGTATTTT	CASSLFSLPEDTQYF
many	TRBV12-3/TRBV12-4	-	TRBJ2-5	TGTGCCAGCCTCCAAACCGGGGCAGTACAAGAGACCCAGTACTTC	CASLQTGAVQETQYF
many	TRBV5-4	-	TRBJ2-5	TGTGCCAGCAGCTTGGCATCTAGTCGATTTCAAGAGACCCAGTACTTC	CASSLASSRFQETQYF
many	TRBV4-1	-	TRBJ1-3	TGCGCCAGCAGCCCGATGGTGTACTCTGGAAACACCATATATTTT	CASSPMVYSGNTIYF
few	TRBV25-1	-	TRBJ2-7	TGTGCCAGCAGTGAGCGCGAGTACGAGCAGTACTTC	CASSEREYEQYF